The T cell receptor (beta chain) described here comes from a study of blood T cell repertoires in COVID-19. Germline trimming cut 4 bases from V and 2 bases from J; bases unmatched to any gene: 2. Germline V gene data show CDR1 as MRHNA and CDR2 as SNTAGT. This CDR3 region has 14 residues. The method was immunoSEQ multiplex PCR; TCRdb's version includes in-frame clones alone and lacks a portion of them. This table has some 260,000 clones, 70% to 90% appearing once. Sequenced material: peripheral blood. The clonotype comes from a man older than 75 with acute or convalescent COVID-19. The V gene is TRBV6-4, the J gene TRBJ2-3, with TRBD1 matching 8 bases. The CDR3 nucleotides are TGTGCCAGCAGTGGGGGACAGGTCACAGATACGCAGTATTTT. As protein: CASSGGQVTDTQYF.